This TCR beta chain was sequenced in a study of OX40 agonist ivuxolimab in advanced cancers. Background on the whole study: The costimulatory receptor OX40 (CD134) was targeted by ivuxolimab, a fully human IgG2 agonistic monoclonal antibody. Intravenous ivuxolimab was administered to patients every 2 weeks at six dose levels: 0.01, 0.1, 0.3, 1.5, 3 and 10 mg/kg. Of the approximately 50 dose-escalation patients, hepatocellular carcinoma was present in around 19, melanoma in around 15, renal cell carcinoma in 9 and head and neck cancer in 9. The dose-escalation cohort was roughly 87% male with a mean age of approximately 60 years, ranging from roughly 20 to 80. Prior anti-PD-1, anti-PD-L1 or anti-CTLA-4 therapy was permitted, and checkpoint inhibitors had been received by approximately 39% of dose-escalation patients. Partial responses were achieved by three dose-escalation patients, of whom one had hepatocellular carcinoma and two had cutaneous melanoma. The point of sequencing TCRbeta in the periphery was to test whether ivuxolimab changed TCR sequence diversity and drove clonal T-cell expansion. The paper reports the monotherapy dose-escalation portion (N ≈ 50 patients) of the phase I ivuxolimab trial.

The CDR3, cysteine through phenylalanine, is 13 amino acids long. Only the CDR3 portion is preserved as DNA: 39 bases, with reading frame beginning at the first base. Relative to germline, V is missing 1 base and J is missing 6 bases, with 2 bases of the junction outside any gene match. CDR1 and CDR2, per the germline V gene, are SGHDN and FVKESK. What the work shows at the level of the full study, not this receptor alone: Which antigens the clonally expanded peripheral T cells were specific for was not determined. At doses of 0.1 to 3.0 mg/kg, clonal expansion of both CD4+ and CD8+ blood T cells was observed from baseline to week 6. Low levels of normalized T-cell clonal expansion were also seen in some patients who did not respond. On average, CD8+ T cells showed more expanded clones than CD4+ T cells after ivuxolimab. In partial responders in the 0.1-3.0 mg/kg groups, normalized peripheral clonal expansion was found to be among the lowest, especially among CD8+ T cells.

For sequencing of the TCRbeta CDR3 region, genomic DNA was extracted from the sorted cells. The immunoSEQ Assay was used for sequencing of TCRbeta CDR3 regions. TCRdb took this table from immuneACCESS and kept in-frame rearrangements with V and J called. Such tables lack part of the clones; where checked against another copy, unresolved V genes explain under half of the gap, and the rest is unexplained. This sample gives some 64,000 clones in total; approximately 86% of them show up just once. The top ten clonotypes cover approximately 3% of the sample. Patients with autoimmune disease history or receiving systemic immunosuppression were excluded from the trial. Peripheral blood for TCR sequencing was drawn from every dose cohort at baseline, at cycle 4 day 1 and at cycle 7 day 1. The samples were taken from a phase I, first-in-human, multicenter, open-label dose-escalation trial of ivuxolimab. The trial enrolled adults with locally advanced or metastatic head and neck squamous cell, hepatocellular, melanoma or renal cell carcinoma. Before TCR sequencing, CD4+ and CD8+ T cells were separately sorted from peripheral blood.

On this clone itself: This receptor's antigen is unknown. Base qualities are missing; no much larger clone stands one base away.

The source was CD4+ or CD8+ T cells sorted from blood, collected in a trial of the OX40 agonist ivuxolimab. The chain couples TRBV14 to TRBJ2-7; 8 central bases correspond to TRBD2. The source is an adult with an advanced solid tumor such as melanoma, head and neck, liver or kidney cancer. The CDR3 reads as follows: CASSQAGGSEQYF. The nucleotide sequence reads TGTGCCAGCAGCCAAGCGGGGGGGAGCGAGCAGTACTTC.